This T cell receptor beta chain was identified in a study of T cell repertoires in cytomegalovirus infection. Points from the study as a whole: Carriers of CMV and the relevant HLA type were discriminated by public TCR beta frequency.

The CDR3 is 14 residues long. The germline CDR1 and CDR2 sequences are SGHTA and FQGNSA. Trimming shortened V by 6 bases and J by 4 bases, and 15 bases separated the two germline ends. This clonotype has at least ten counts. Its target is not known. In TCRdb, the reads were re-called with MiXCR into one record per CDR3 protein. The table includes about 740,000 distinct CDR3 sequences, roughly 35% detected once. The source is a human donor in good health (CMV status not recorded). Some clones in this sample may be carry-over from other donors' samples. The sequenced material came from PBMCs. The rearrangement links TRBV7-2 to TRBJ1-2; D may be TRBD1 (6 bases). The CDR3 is CASRPAGASYGYTF. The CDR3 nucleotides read TGTGCCAGCAGGCCTGCAGGGGCTAGCTATGGCTACACCTTC.